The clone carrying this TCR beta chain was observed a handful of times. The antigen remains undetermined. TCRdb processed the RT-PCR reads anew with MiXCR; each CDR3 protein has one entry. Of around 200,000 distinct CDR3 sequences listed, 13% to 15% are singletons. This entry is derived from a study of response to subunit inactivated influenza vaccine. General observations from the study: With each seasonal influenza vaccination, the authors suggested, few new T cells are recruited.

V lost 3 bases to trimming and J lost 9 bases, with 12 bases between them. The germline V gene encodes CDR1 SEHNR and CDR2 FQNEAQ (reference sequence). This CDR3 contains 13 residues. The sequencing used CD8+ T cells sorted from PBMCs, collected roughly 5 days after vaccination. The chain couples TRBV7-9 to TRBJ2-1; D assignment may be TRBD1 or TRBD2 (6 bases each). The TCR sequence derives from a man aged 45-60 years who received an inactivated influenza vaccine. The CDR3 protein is CASSFHGGVEQFF. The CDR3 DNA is TGTGCCAGCAGCTTCCACGGGGGCGTTGAGCAGTTCTTC.